These T cell receptor beta chains were read from a single sample in a study of T-cell reconstitution after alpha-beta-depleted transplantation in children. TCRdb reprocessed the PCR reads with MiXCR, giving one entry per CDR3 protein. The sample lists 500,000 to 600,000 distinct CDR3 sequences, about 16% seen once, with approximately 3% in the top ten. The specimen was PBMCs from the stem cell graft donor, collected from the stem cell graft. The receptors here all came from a human donor who donated a stem cell graft to a child with acute lymphoblastic leukemia. CDR3s include the opening cysteine and the closing phenylalanine or tryptophan. Each record gives: J gene, V gene, clone size, CDR3 length, D gene, CDR3 DNA, CDR3 protein. D genes are given only for firm matches. The listing skips clone size in some rows; elsewhere it reads once, few, many or a size class.

TRBJ2-5 | TRBV6-5 | few | 14 | - | TGTGCCAGCAGTTACTCGTCCTCCCAAGAGACCCAGTACTTC | CASSYSSSQETQYF
TRBJ2-7 | TRBV20-1 | few | 15 | TRBD2 | TGCAGTGCTAGAGATGCACTAGCGGGCTTCTACGAGCAGTACTTC | CSARDALAGFYEQYF
TRBJ2-7 | TRBV12-3/TRBV12-4 | few | 14 | TRBD2 | TGTGCCAGCAGAGCGGGAGGGGCCTCCTACGAGCAGTACTTC | CASRAGGASYEQYF
TRBJ1-1 | TRBV7-9 | - | 16 | - | TGTGCCAGCAGCTTAGCTCCCGGGGGGATTAACACTGAAGCTTTCTTT | CASSLAPGGINTEAFF
TRBJ2-3 | TRBV5-1 | - | 12 | - | TGCGCCAGCAGCGGGCTTCCGGTTACGCAGTATTTT | CASSGLPVTQYF
TRBJ2-3 | TRBV5-1 | few | 20 | TRBD1 | TGCGCCAGCAGCTTGGACCCTAAACTCCGGGACAGGCATAGCACAGATACGCAGTATTTT | CASSLDPKLRDRHSTDTQYF
TRBJ2-7 | TRBV20-1 | few | 15 | - | TGCAGTGCCAGGCGAAGCGGGCCCAACTCCTACGAGCAGTACTTC | CSARRSGPNSYEQYF
TRBJ2-5 | TRBV27 | few | 19 | TRBD2 | TGTGCCAGCAGCGGGACTAGCGGGAGGAGGAGGGTAAGCCAAGAGACCCAGTACTTC | CASSGTSGRRRVSQETQYF
TRBJ1-5 | TRBV27 | few | 16 | - | TGTGCCAGCAGTGATTCGGGCCAGTATAGCAATCAGCCCCAGCATTTT | CASSDSGQYSNQPQHF
TRBJ2-3 | TRBV20-1 | - | 14 | - | TGCAGTGCTAGAGGACGAGGGGGCACAGATACGCAGTATTTT | CSARGRGGTDTQYF
TRBJ2-7 | TRBV20-1 | few | 13 | TRBD2 | TGCAGTGCTATGTTAGCGGGAGTCTACGAGCAGTACTTC | CSAMLAGVYEQYF
TRBJ2-7 | TRBV5-6 | few | 12 | - | TGTGCCAGCAGCTTGGAAGCAAACGAGCAGTACTTC | CASSLEANEQYF
TRBJ1-2 | TRBV5-5 | many | 15 | - | TGTGCCAGCAGCCCCCTTCAGGGGCCGAACTATGGCTACACCTTC | CASSPLQGPNYGYTF
TRBJ1-2 | TRBV29-1 | - | 14 | TRBD1 | TGCAGCGTTAGCCCTACAGGGGATAACTATGGCTACACCTTC | CSVSPTGDNYGYTF
TRBJ1-2 | TRBV20-1 | few | 13 | - | TGCAGTGCCCTTTTTGGATTTAGTGATGGCTACACCTTC | CSALFGFSDGYTF
TRBJ1-1 | TRBV29-1 | - | 14 | - | TGCAGCGTTGGGTCAGGGCCCATGAACACTGAAGCTTTCTTT | CSVGSGPMNTEAFF
TRBJ2-7 | TRBV13 | few | 16 | TRBD1 | TGTGCCAGCAGCAGGGAAGGGACAGGGGGGTCCTACGAGCAGTACTTC | CASSREGTGGSYEQYF
TRBJ2-3 | TRBV20-1 | few | 16 | TRBD2 | TGCAGTGCTAGACCCGCAGGACTAGCGGGAGGGGATACGCAGTATTTT | CSARPAGLAGGDTQYF
TRBJ2-3 | TRBV6-1 | - | 16 | TRBD2 | TGTGCCAGCAGCCGGACTAGGACTAGCACCTCAGATACGCAGTATTTT | CASSRTRTSTSDTQYF
TRBJ2-2 | TRBV6-2/TRBV6-3 | few | 15 | TRBD2 | TGTGCCAGCAGAACTAGCGGGAGAAACACCGGGGAGCTGTTTTTT | CASRTSGRNTGELFF
TRBJ2-1 | TRBV5-5 | - | 14 | - | TGTGCCAGCAGCTTGGTACCGGGGGCGGCTGAGCAGTTCTTC | CASSLVPGAAEQFF
TRBJ2-5 | TRBV6-5 | once | 14 | - | TGTGCCACCAGTTACTCGTCCAGTAGGGAGACCCAGTACTTC | CATSYSSSRETQYF
TRBJ2-1 | TRBV29-1 | - | 13 | - | TGCAGCGTGGGGGTGGGAGTCGTCCATGAGCAGTTCTTC | CSVGVGVVHEQFF
TRBJ1-6 | TRBV15 | few | 15 | TRBD1 | TGTGCCACCAGCAGGGAAACAGGGGCTGCTTCACCCCTCCACTTT | CATSRETGAASPLHF
TRBJ2-7 | TRBV2 | - | 14 | TRBD2 | TGTGCCAGGGACGGGGGGGGAACCTCCTACGAGCAGTACTTC | CARDGGGTSYEQYF
TRBJ2-7 | TRBV9 | - | 14 | TRBD2 | TGTGCCAGCACCGTCGGCGGGAGTGGCTACGAGCAGTACTTC | CASTVGGSGYEQYF
TRBJ2-2 | TRBV20-1 | few | 15 | - | TGCAGTGCTAGAGACCCGACTAGAAACACCGGGGAGCTGTTTTTT | CSARDPTRNTGELFF
TRBJ2-7 | TRBV20-1 | once | 16 | TRBD2 | TGCAGTGCTGAAATCCACTCTAGCGGCCTCTCTTACGAGCAGTACTTC | CSAEIHSSGLSYEQYF
TRBJ2-3 | TRBV7-9 | few | 16 | TRBD2 | TGTGCCAGCAGCTTGAGCGGGAGTGTGTTGACAGATACGCAGTATTTT | CASSLSGSVLTDTQYF
TRBJ2-1 | TRBV20-1 | - | 15 | - | TGCAGTGCTAGTGGTAGCGCCGTGGGCCACAATGAGCAGTTCTTC | CSASGSAVGHNEQFF
TRBJ2-1 | TRBV11-1 | - | 15 | TRBD1 | TGTGCCAGCAGCTTAGCGGACAGGTCCCACAATGAGCAGTTCTTC | CASSLADRSHNEQFF
TRBJ2-2 | TRBV18 | - | 16 | TRBD1 | TGTGCCAGCTCACCCCTTCACCCGGGACAGGGAGCTGAGCTGTTTTTT | CASSPLHPGQGAELFF
TRBJ2-7 | TRBV5-1 | many | 17 | - | TGCGCCAGCAGCTTGGTATTCGGGGACCGCAGCGGCTACGAGCAGTACTTC | CASSLVFGDRSGYEQYF
TRBJ2-3 | TRBV9 | few | 14 | TRBD2 | TGTGCCAGCAGCGTAGCGGGGGGGCGAGATACGCAGTATTTT | CASSVAGGRDTQYF
TRBJ2-5 | TRBV12-3/TRBV12-4 | - | 15 | TRBD2 | TGTGCCAGCAGCGTAGCGGGAGGGCCAGGGGAGACCCAGTACTTC | CASSVAGGPGETQYF
TRBJ2-7 | TRBV6-5 | few | 19 | TRBD2 | TGTGCCAGCAGTTATTTCCCCACTAGCGGGAGAGGCGGCTCCTACGAGCAGTACTTC | CASSYFPTSGRGGSYEQYF
TRBJ2-5 | TRBV4-1 | - | 14 | TRBD2 | TGCGCCAGCAGCGGCGGGAGAGGAGGAGAGACCCAGTACTTC | CASSGGRGGETQYF
TRBJ1-1 | TRBV5-1 | many | 14 | - | TGCGCCAGCAGCTTGACAGACCTGAACACTGAAGCTTTCTTT | CASSLTDLNTEAFF
TRBJ1-1 | TRBV4-1 | few | 17 | TRBD1 | TGCGCCAGCAGCCAAGATGATTCCGGGACAGCGAACACTGAAGCTTTCTTT | CASSQDDSGTANTEAFF
TRBJ1-1 | TRBV7-9 | few | 12 | - | TGTGCCAGCACTCCGGTCGGGAATGAAGCTTTCTTT | CASTPVGNEAFF
TRBJ1-1 | TRBV12-3/TRBV12-4 | - | 15 | - | TGTGCCAGCAGACATGACAGGACTTCGAACACTGAAGCTTTCTTT | CASRHDRTSNTEAFF
TRBJ2-7 | TRBV7-9 | - | 15 | TRBD1 | TGTGCCAGCAGCCCCGGGACAGGGCTCCCCTACGAGCAGTACTTC | CASSPGTGLPYEQYF
TRBJ2-1 | TRBV5-1 | - | 14 | - | TGCGCCAGCAGCTTGGCCGGGAGATCCAGTGAGCAGTTCTTC | CASSLAGRSSEQFF
TRBJ2-3 | TRBV18 | few | 15 | TRBD2 | TGTGCCAGCACGAAAGCGGGAGGACCCACAGATACGCAGTATTTT | CASTKAGGPTDTQYF
TRBJ2-7 | TRBV29-1 | few | 13 | - | TGCAGCGTTAAATGGCCAACTTCCTACGAGCAGTACTTC | CSVKWPTSYEQYF
TRBJ1-1 | TRBV5-1 | - | 15 | - | TGCGCCAGCAGCTTGGCCGCAGGATCGAACACTGAAGCTTTCTTT | CASSLAAGSNTEAFF
TRBJ1-2 | TRBV15 | few | 16 | - | TGTGCCACCAGCAGAGATGGTATTGGGTTTAACTATGGCTACACCTTC | CATSRDGIGFNYGYTF
TRBJ1-5 | TRBV27 | few | 17 | - | TGTGCCAGCAGTTTATCATGGGCCCGCCGAAGCAATCAGCCCCAGCATTTT | CASSLSWARRSNQPQHF
TRBJ1-1 | TRBV6-5 | - | 14 | - | TGTGCCAGCAGTTACGGATCCAGGGGCACTGAAGCTTTCTTT | CASSYGSRGTEAFF
TRBJ2-5 | TRBV5-1 | - | 11 | - | TGCGCCAGCAGTCTAGACAGGACCCAGTACTTC | CASSLDRTQYF
TRBJ2-1 | TRBV24-1 | - | 17 | TRBD2 | TGTGCCACCAGTGATGAACGGACTAGCGGGGCAGACAATGAGCAGTTCTTC | CATSDERTSGADNEQFF
TRBJ2-3 | TRBV5-1 | - | 16 | TRBD1 | TGCGCCAGCAGCCCTCTGGAAGGGGGCGACACAGATACGCAGTATTTT | CASSPLEGGDTDTQYF
TRBJ2-2 | TRBV30 | - | 13 | - | TGTGCCTGGAGTGTAATCAGTGCCGGGGAGCTGTTTTTT | CAWSVISAGELFF
TRBJ2-5 | TRBV30 | - | 12 | - | TGTGCCTGGAGTTTCGTTCAAGAGACCCAGTACTTC | CAWSFVQETQYF